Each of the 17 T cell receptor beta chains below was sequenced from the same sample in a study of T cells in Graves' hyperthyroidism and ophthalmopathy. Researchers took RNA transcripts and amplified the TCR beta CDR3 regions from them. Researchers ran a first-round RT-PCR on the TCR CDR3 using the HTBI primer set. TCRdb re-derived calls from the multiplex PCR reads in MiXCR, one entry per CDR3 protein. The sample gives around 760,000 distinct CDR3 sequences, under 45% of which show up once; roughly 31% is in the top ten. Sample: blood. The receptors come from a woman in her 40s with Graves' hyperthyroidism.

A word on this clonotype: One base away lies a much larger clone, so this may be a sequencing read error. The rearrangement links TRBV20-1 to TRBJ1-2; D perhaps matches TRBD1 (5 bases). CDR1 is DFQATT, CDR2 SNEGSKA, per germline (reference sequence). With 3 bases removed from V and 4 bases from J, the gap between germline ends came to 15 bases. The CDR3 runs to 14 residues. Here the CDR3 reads CSASKPPRGYGYTF. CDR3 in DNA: TGCAGTGCTAGTAAGCCCCCGAGGGGCTATGGCTACACCTTC.

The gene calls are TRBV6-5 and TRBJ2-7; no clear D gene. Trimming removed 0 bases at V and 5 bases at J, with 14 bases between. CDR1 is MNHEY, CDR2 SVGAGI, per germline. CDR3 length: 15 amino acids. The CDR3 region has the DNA TGTGCCAGCAGTTACTCGTCCCGATACCACGACGAGCAGTACTTC. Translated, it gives CASSYSSRYHDEQYF.

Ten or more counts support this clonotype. CDR3 sequence (DNA): TGTGCCAGCAGCTTCAACCGGGACAGGGCCCAAGAGACCCAGTACTTC. Translation: CASSFNRDRAQETQYF. The chain combines TRBV13 with TRBJ2-5; 9 bases align to TRBD1. Germline V lookup: CDR1 PRHDT, CDR2 FYEKMQ (reference sequence). The CDR3 sequence is 16 residues long. Trimming took 3 bases from V and 1 from J; bases not matched to a gene: 6.

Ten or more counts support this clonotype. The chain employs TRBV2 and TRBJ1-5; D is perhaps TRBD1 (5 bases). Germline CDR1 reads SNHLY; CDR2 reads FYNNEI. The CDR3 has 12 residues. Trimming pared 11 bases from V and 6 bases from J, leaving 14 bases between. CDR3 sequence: CASAGGAQPQHF. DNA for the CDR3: TGTGCCTCAGCCGGAGGGGCTCAGCCCCAGCATTTT.

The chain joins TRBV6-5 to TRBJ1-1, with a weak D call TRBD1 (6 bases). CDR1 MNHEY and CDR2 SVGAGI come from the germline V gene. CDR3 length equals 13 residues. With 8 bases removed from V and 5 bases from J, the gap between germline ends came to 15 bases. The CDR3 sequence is CASGQFTSTEAFF. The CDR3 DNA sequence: TGTGCCAGCGGACAGTTTACCTCTACTGAAGCTTTCTTT.

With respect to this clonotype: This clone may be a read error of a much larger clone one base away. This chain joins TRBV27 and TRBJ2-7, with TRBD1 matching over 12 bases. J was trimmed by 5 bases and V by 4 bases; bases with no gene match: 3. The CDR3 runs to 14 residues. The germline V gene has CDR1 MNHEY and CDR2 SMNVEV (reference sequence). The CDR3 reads CASSYGTGGNEQYF. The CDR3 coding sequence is TGTGCCAGCAGTTACGGGACAGGGGGCAACGAGCAGTACTTC.

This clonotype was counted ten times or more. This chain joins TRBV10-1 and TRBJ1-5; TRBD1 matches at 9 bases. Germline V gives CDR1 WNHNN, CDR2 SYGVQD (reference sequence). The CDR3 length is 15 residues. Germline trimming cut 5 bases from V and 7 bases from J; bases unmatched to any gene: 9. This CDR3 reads CASSPGQGGLQPQHF. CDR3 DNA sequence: TGCGCCAGCAGTCCGGGACAGGGAGGGCTCCAGCCCCAGCATTTT.

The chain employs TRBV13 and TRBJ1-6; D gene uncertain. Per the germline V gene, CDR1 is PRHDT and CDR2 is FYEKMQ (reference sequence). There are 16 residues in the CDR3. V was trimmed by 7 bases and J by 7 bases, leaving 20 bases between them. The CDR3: CASKKQALPGNSPLHF. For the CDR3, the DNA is TGTGCCAGCAAAAAGCAGGCCCTTCCGGGGAATTCACCCCTCCACTTT.

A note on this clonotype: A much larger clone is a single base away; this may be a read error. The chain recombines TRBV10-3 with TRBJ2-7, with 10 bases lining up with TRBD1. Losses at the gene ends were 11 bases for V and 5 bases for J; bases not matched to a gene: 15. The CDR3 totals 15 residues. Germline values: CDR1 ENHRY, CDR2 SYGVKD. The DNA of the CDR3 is TGTGCCCCAGACCCTAGCCGGGACAGGGGCCACGAGCAGTACTTC. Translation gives CAPDPSRDRGHEQYF.

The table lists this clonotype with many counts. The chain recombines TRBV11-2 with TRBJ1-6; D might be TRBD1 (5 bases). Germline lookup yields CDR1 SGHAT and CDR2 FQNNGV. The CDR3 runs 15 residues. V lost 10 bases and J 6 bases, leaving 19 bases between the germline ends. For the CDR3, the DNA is TGTGCCATCGACAAGCGGCAGGGCGGTAATTCACCCCTCCACTTT. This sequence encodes CAIDKRQGGNSPLHF.

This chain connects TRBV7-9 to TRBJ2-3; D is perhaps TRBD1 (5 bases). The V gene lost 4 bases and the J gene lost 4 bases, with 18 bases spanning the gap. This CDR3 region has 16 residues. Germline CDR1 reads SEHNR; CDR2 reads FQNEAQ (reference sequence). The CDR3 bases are TGTGCCAGCAGCTCCAATCGACAGAGTCGCGCAGATACGCAGTATTTT. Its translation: CASSSNRQSRADTQYF.

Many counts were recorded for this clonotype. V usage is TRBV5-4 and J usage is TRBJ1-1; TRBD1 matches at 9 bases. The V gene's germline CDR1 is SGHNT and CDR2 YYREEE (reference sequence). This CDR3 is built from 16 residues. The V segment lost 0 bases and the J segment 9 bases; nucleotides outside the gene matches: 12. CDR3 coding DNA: TGTGCCAGCAGCTTGGCAAATGTGGGACAGGGCGCCAAAGCTTTCTTT. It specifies CASSLANVGQGAKAFF.

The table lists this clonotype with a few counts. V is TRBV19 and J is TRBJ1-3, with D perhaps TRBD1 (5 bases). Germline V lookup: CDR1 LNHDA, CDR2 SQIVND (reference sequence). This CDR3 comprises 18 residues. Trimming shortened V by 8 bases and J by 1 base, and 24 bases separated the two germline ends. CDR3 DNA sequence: TGTGCCAGTCGGAACGGGGGGGAGGCGGCTTTTTCTGGAAACACCATATATTTT. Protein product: CASRNGGEAAFSGNTIYF.

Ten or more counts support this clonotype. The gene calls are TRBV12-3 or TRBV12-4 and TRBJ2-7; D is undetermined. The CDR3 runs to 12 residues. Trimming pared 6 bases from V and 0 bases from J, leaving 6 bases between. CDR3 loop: CASRSVSYEQYF. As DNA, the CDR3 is TGTGCCAGCAGATCGGTCTCCTACGAGCAGTACTTC.

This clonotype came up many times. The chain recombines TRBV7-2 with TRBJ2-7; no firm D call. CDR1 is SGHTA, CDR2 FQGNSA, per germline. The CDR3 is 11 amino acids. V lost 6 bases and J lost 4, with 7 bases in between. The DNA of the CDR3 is TGTGCCAGCAGGATACAATACGAGCAGTACTTC. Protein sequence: CASRIQYEQYF.

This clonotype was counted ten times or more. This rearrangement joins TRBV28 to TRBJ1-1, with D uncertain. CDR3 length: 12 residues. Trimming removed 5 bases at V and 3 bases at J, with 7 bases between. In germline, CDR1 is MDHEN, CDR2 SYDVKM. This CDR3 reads CASSTAHTEAFF. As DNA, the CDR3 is TGTGCCAGCAGTACAGCCCACACTGAAGCTTTCTTT.

The CDR3 nucleotides read TGTGCCATCAGTGGCGGCGGCGGGGCCAACGTCCTGACTTTC. The encoded protein is CAISGGGGANVLTF. The genes are TRBV10-3 and TRBJ2-6, with D uncertain. With 4 bases removed from V and 4 bases from J, the gap between germline ends came to 8 bases. Germline CDR1 ENHRY, CDR2 SYGVKD. This CDR3 region has 14 residues.